Listed below are T cell receptor beta chains from one sample, sequenced in a study of T cell responses to AZD1222 COVID-19 vaccine. Clones were read by immunoSEQ multiplex PCR, and TCRdb kept only the in-frame ones, dropping some. This sample yields 150,000 to 180,000 clones, of which about 85% are seen a single time; 2.5% to 4% belongs to the top ten. The source material was peripheral blood, sampled on day 0 of AZD1222 vaccination. All receptors come from an adult in good health. Each CDR3 is given with its conserved first and last residue. D genes are given only for firm matches. Size tells how often a clone was seen (once, few, many) or the class of an expanded clone, and some rows leave it out.

abundance | j_gene | v_gene | d_gene | CDR3aa | CDR3nt
once | TRBJ2-7 | TRBV7-2 | - | CASSSDVSYEQYF | TGTGCCAGCAGTTCCGACGTATCCTACGAGCAGTACTTC
- | TRBJ2-4 | TRBV6-5 | - | CASRGSLAKNIQYF | TGTGCCAGCAGAGGCAGTTTAGCCAAAAACATTCAGTACTTC
- | TRBJ1-5 | TRBV6-5 | TRBD1 | CASSSRQGSNQPQHF | TGTGCCAGCAGTTCCCGACAGGGCTCCAATCAGCCCCAGCATTTT
- | TRBJ1-1 | TRBV6-5 | - | CASSYSSAPGDTEAFF | TGTGCCAGCAGTTACTCTTCGGCCCCGGGGGACACTGAAGCTTTCTTT
- | TRBJ2-4 | TRBV4-2 | - | CASSQAAREAKNIQYF | TGTGCCAGCAGCCAAGCAGCAAGAGAAGCCAAAAACATTCAGTACTTC
- | TRBJ2-3 | TRBV3-1/TRBV3-2 | TRBD2 | CASSQRAGRTDTQYF | TGTGCCAGCAGCCAAAGAGCGGGGCGCACAGATACGCAGTATTTT
- | TRBJ2-7 | TRBV6-5 | TRBD1 | CASSSGTGYEQYF | TGTGCCAGCAGTTCAGGGACAGGGTACGAGCAGTACTTC
- | TRBJ1-4 | TRBV2 | - | CASSGTNSRNEKLFF | TGTGCCAGCAGCGGGACAAACAGCCGGAATGAAAAACTGTTTTTT
- | TRBJ1-2 | TRBV2 | - | CASSEKDPNYGYTF | TGTGCCAGCAGTGAAAAGGATCCTAACTATGGCTACACCTTC
- | TRBJ1-4 | TRBV3-1/TRBV3-2 | - | CASSQDRVKLFF | TGTGCCAGCAGCCAAGATCGAGTAAAACTGTTTTTT
- | TRBJ2-7 | TRBV3-1/TRBV3-2 | - | CASSQVREPQYF | TGTGCCAGCAGCCAAGTACGAGAACCGCAGTACTTC
- | TRBJ2-1 | TRBV6-1 | TRBD1 | CASSEVGTGTGGWGNEQFF | TGTGCCAGCAGTGAAGTAGGGACCGGGACAGGGGGCTGGGGCAATGAGCAGTTCTTC
- | TRBJ1-3 | TRBV28 | TRBD1 | CASSSGQGAGNTIYF | TGTGCCAGCAGTTCGGGACAGGGGGCGGGAAACACCATATATTTT
once | TRBJ1-1 | TRBV5-4 | - | CASSLAGVRTEAFF | TGTGCCAGCAGCTTGGCCGGGGTTCGGACTGAAGCTTTCTTT
- | TRBJ1-5 | TRBV28 | - | CASSFSGTRSNQPQHF | TGTGCCAGCAGCTTCTCCGGGACCAGAAGCAATCAGCCCCAGCATTTT
- | TRBJ2-7 | TRBV10-3 | TRBD2 | CAISGTSGGYEQYF | TGTGCCATCAGCGGGACTAGCGGGGGTTACGAGCAGTACTTC
- | TRBJ2-1 | TRBV7-8 | - | CASSLVSYEQFF | TGTGCCAGCAGCTTAGTTTCCTATGAGCAGTTCTTC
- | TRBJ2-1 | TRBV29-1 | - | CSVGTTAYNEQFF | TGCAGCGTTGGGACTACCGCATACAATGAGCAGTTCTTC
- | TRBJ1-1 | TRBV5-1 | - | CASSPGLGTIRRAFF | TGCGCCAGCAGCCCCGGACTCGGGACAATCCGTCGAGCTTTCTTT
once | TRBJ2-3 | TRBV28 | TRBD2 | CASSSASGGADTQYF | TGTGCCAGCAGTTCAGCTAGCGGGGGGGCAGATACGCAGTATTTT
- | TRBJ2-7 | TRBV4-3 | TRBD1 | CASSQETAGGAGEQYF | TGCGCCAGCAGCCAAGAGACGGCAGGGGGCGCGGGGGAGCAGTACTTC
- | TRBJ1-1 | TRBV28 | - | CASTIEDGTEAFF | TGTGCCAGCACCATAGAGGATGGCACTGAAGCTTTCTTT
- | TRBJ1-5 | TRBV19 | - | CASSIWPYNQPQHF | TGTGCCAGTAGTATATGGCCGTACAATCAGCCCCAGCATTTT
- | TRBJ2-7 | TRBV19 | - | CASSSSGEARGEQYF | TGTGCCAGTAGTTCCTCGGGGGAAGCAAGGGGCGAGCAGTACTTC
- | TRBJ2-3 | TRBV9 | - | CASSVAGSTDTQYF | TGTGCCAGCAGCGTAGCCGGCAGCACAGATACGCAGTATTTT
- | TRBJ1-2 | TRBV2 | - | CASSEIRGSGYTF | TGTGCCAGCAGTGAAATAAGGGGTAGTGGCTACACCTTC
- | TRBJ1-2 | TRBV20-1 | - | CSASIGFNYGYTF | TGCAGTGCTAGTATCGGCTTTAACTATGGCTACACCTTC